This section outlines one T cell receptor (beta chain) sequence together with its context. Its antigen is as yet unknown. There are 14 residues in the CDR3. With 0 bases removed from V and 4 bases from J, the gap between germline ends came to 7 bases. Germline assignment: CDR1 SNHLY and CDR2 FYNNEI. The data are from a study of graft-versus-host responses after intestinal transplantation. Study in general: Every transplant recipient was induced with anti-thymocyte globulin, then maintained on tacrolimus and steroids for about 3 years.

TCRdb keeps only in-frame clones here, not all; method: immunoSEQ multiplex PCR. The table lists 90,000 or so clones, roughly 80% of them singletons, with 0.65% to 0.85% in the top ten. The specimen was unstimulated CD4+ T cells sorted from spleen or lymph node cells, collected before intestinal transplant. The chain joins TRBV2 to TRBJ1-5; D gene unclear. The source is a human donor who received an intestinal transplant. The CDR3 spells CASSEARGNQPQHF. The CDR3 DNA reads TGTGCCAGCAGTGAAGCGCGGGGTAATCAGCCCCAGCATTTT.